The text below deals with one TCR beta chain. The CDR3 sequence is 14 residues long. In germline, CDR1 is SEHNR, CDR2 FQNEAQ (reference sequence). The ends lost 5 bases at V and 2 bases at J; junction bases unmatched: 4. Extraction of RNA preceded its reverse transcription into cDNA, which served as the sequencing template. Some clones are missing from TCRdb's copy, which holds only in-frame ones; the method was immunoSEQ multiplex PCR. The sample has around 61,000 clones, more than 40% seen once. This sample was taken from a study of CD8+ T cells in alopecia areata. Sequenced material: CD8+ T cells sorted from blood, taken at week 0. The rearrangement uses TRBV7-9 and TRBJ2-7; 9 bases are shared with TRBD1. The clonotype was recovered from a human donor with alopecia areata. The CDR3 region has the DNA TGTGCCAGCAGCACAGGACAGGGGCCCTACGAGCAGTACTTC. Amino acids: CASSTGQGPYEQYF.